This T cell receptor beta chain was recorded in a study of control samples from healthy donors and cancer patients. Sequencing used immunoSEQ multiplex PCR; TCRdb keeps in-frame clones, though not all of them. Found here are 130,000 or so clones, about 90% of them singletons; the top ten hold about 7.1%. Germline V CDR1 and CDR2: SGHTA, FQGNSA. J was trimmed by 5 bases and V by 5 bases; bases with no gene match: 7. There are 15 residues in the CDR3. The chain carries TRBV7-2 and TRBJ2-7, with TRBD2 identical over 12 bases. Specimen: blood. This TCR was sampled from a man between 18 and 29 years old in good health. The CDR3 sequence is CASSPLGLAGHEQYF. The CDR3 DNA reads as TGTGCCAGCAGCCCATTGGGACTAGCGGGTCACGAGCAGTACTTC.